This T cell receptor beta chain was sequenced for a study of blood T cell repertoires in COVID-19. Overall study: Material from acute and convalescent COVID-19 was sourced from the United States, Italy and Spain.

Per the authors' pipeline: From reference gene primer amplification, estimates of nucleated cell counts were derived. Libraries were prepared by immunoSEQ multiplex PCR; TCRdb keeps only in-frame clonotypes and omits some of them. V and J calls and clone size are as listed in that table; D and trimming were resolved from the DNA. This sample has over 200,000 clones, with 85% found just once. Participants spanned ages about 18 to 100 years and resided in fewer than 30 US areas. In assigning cohorts, the study relied on participant-reported clinical history. What was sequenced was PBMCs or T cells enriched from blood (not recorded which). This receptor was obtained from a middle-aged man who had recovered from COVID-19.

This chain's CDR3 is CASSSLTNYGYTF. The CDR3 coding sequence is TGTGCCAGCAGTTCCCTAACTAACTATGGCTACACCTTC. J is TRBJ1-2 and V is TRBV27; no reliable D call. CDR3 length equals 13 residues. Germline lookup yields CDR1 MNHEY and CDR2 SMNVEV (reference sequence). V was cut by 4 bases and J by 0 bases, with 6 bases left in between.